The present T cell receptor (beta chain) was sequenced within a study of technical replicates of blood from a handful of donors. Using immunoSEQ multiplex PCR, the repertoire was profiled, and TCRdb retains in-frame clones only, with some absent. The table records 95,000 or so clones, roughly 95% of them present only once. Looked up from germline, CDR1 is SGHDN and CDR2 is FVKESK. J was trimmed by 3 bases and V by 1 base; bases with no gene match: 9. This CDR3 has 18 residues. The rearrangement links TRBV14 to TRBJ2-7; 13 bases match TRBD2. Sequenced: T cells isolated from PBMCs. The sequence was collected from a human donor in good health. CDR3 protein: CASSQANWGTSGIYEQYF. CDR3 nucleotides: TGTGCCAGCAGCCAAGCCAATTGGGGGACTAGCGGGATCTACGAGCAGTACTTC.